This T cell receptor beta chain originates from a study of T cell repertoires in cytomegalovirus infection. About the study: Public TCR beta signatures were indicative of both CMV infection and a matching HLA type. Study-wide findings and caveats: HLA-C-restricted TCR beta clonotypes specific for CMV led the ex vivo response. Cumulative public TCR beta family frequency identified carriers of CMV plus the relevant HLA.

The CDR3 extends over 15 amino acids. Germline CDR1 MNHEY, CDR2 SVGEGT. V lost 0 bases to trimming and J lost 2 bases, with 11 bases between them. Regarding this clonotype: The antigen is undetermined.

TCRdb reprocessed the reads with MiXCR, giving one entry per CDR3 protein. Counted here are roughly 180,000 distinct CDR3 sequences, roughly 30% occurring once; the ten biggest clones make up around 29%. This receptor was obtained from a human donor in good health (CMV status not recorded). Some clones in this sample may be carry-over from other donors' samples. The chain carries TRBV6-2 or TRBV6-3 and TRBJ2-7; D gene ambiguous. Sequencing was done on a sample of PBMCs. DNA of the CDR3: TGTGCCAGCAGTTACTCGAAGAGCCGGCCCTACGAGCAGTACTTC. This gives the protein CASSYSKSRPYEQYF.